This T cell receptor beta chain emerged from a study of sequential checkpoint blockade in melanoma. Study-wide background: Both treatment sequences were followed by maintenance nivolumab.

Trimming cost V 5 bases and J 4 bases, with 9 bases left between them. CDR1 is MDHEN, CDR2 SYDVKM, per germline. The CDR3 is made up of 12 amino acids. Here immunoSEQ multiplex PCR was the method, and the copy in TCRdb shows in-frame clones only, minus some. Here the sample spans fewer than 15,000 clones, 74% being singletons. Treatment given: randomized to nivolumab then ipilimumab (arm A) or the reverse (arm B). PBMC sorting kept live CD3+CD8+ cells without CD19 or CD56. The rearrangement joins TRBV28 to TRBJ2-7; perhaps TRBD2 as D (5 bases). The receptor's source is a human donor with melanoma. This specimen consisted of CD8+ T cells sorted from blood (inferred from file names), obtained from a patient given nivolumab and ipilimumab in sequence. The CDR3 bases are TGTGCCAGCAGTGTAGGCGGGTACGAGCAGTACTTC. It is translated as CASSVGGYEQYF.